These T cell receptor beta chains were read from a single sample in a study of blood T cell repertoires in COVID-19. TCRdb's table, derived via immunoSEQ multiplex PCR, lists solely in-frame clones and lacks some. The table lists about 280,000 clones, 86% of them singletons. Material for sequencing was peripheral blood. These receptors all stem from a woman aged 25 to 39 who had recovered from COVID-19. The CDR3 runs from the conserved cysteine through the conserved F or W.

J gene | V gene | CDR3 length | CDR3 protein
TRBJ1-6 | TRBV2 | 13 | CASSGETNSPLHF
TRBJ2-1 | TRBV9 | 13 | CASSSETYNEQFF
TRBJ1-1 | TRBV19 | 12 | CASSITATEAFF
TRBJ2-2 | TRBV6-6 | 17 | CASSPNPGLAGSGELFF
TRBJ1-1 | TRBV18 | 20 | CASSPRFFVRTGAGGTEAFF
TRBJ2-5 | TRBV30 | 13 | CAWSVRGGETQYF
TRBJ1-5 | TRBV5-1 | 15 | CASSLMGQNNQPQHF
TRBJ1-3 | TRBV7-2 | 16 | CASSKGQGGFGNTIYF
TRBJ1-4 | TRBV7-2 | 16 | CASSQMGPQLNEKLFF
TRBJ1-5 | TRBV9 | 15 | CASSAHPERGQPQHF
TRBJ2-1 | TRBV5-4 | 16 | CASSRNRFSSYNEQFF
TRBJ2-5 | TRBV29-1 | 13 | CSAQGAVVETQYF
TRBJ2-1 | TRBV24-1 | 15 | CATSHRHSSYNEQFF
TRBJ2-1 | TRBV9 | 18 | CASSITDAGGPIYNEQFF
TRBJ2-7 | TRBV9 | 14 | CASSAAGQGNEQYF
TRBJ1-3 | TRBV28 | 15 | CASMDTLGSGNTIYF
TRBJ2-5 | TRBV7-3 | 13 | CASSLSREETQYF
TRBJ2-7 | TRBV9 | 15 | CASSVDTSGSQFPNF
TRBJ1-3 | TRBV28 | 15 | CASSSIFGRGNTIYF
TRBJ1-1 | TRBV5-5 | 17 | CASSSTGVTSLNTEAFF
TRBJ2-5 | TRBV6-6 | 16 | CASSHPTSGGQETQYF
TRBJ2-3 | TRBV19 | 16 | CASSIPLAGGQDTQYF
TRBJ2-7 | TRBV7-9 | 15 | CASSLAGQGSYEQYF
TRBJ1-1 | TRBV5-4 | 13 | CASSLRGGTEAFF
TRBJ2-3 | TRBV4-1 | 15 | CASSQGGSRQGTQYF
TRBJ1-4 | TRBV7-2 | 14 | CASSSATGVEKLFF
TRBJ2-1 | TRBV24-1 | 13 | CATSDLALAEQFF
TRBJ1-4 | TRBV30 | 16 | CAWSNYLGQTNEKLFF
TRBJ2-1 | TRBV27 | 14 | CASTRRDRDNEQFF
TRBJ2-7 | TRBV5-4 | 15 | CASSFPGQRSYEQYF
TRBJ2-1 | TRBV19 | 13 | CASSIGTGIEQFF
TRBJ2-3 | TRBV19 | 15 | CASHRGPLGTDTQYF
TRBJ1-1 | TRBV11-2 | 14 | CASSPSTGGTEAFF
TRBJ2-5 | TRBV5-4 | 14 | CASSLGDRGLTQYF
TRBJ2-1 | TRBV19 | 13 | CASTAGGVGEQFF
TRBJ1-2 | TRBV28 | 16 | CASSSPGTGEDYGYTF
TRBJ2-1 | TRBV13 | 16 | CASSIYRVFSFGEQFF
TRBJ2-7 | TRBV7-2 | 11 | CASSSAYEQYF
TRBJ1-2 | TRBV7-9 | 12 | CASSYRDYGYTF
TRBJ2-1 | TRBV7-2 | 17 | CASSGDSGTHSYNEQFF
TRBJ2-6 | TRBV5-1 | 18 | CASSFWTLDSSGANVLTF
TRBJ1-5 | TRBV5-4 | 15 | CASSCGQVRDQPQHF
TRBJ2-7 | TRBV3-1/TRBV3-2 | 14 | CASSQRGSLPEQYF
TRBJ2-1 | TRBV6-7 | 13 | CASSPRHDNEQFF
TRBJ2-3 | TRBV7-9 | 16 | CASSLGQGEVGDTQYF
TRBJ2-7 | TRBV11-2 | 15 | CASSLGTSGTVEQYF
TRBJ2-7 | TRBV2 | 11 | CATHGNNEQYF
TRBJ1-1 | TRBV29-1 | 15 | CSVSQTGGAPTEAFF
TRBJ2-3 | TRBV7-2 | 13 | CASSLISLDTQYF
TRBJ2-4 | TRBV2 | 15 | CASSGPQGSKNIQYF
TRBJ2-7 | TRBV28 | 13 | CASSWTVPYEQYF
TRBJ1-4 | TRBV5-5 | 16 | CASSLEGGGGNEKLFF
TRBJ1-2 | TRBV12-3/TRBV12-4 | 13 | CASSSPPGGGYTF